The 29 T cell receptor beta chains reported below all come from one sample, sequenced in a study of cytomegalovirus exposure and HLA in healthy donors. This PCR relied on a set of 60 Vbeta primers and 13 Jbeta primers. The table came from immunoSEQ multiplex PCR; TCRdb's copy has only in-frame clones and leaves some out. The table shows 200,000 to 250,000 clones, with about 84% occurring only once. The source material was PBMCs. The receptor set was obtained from a human donor in good health.

The chain uses TRBV4-1 and TRBJ2-7, with 11 nucleotides matching TRBD2. The CDR3 is made up of 14 amino acids. Losses at the gene ends were 4 bases for V and 4 bases for J; bases not matched to a gene: 3. CDR1 is MGHRA and CDR2 is YSYEKL in the germline V gene. The CDR3 DNA sequence: TGCGCCAGCAGCCCGCGACTAGCGGGGTACGAGCAGTACTTC. Translation: CASSPRLAGYEQYF.

This rearrangement joins TRBV15 to TRBJ2-5; 9 nucleotides align to TRBD2. The CDR3 runs 15 residues. Germline V gene sequence: CDR1 LNHNV, CDR2 YYDKDF (reference sequence). V dropped 4 bases and J dropped 3; count of bases not matched to a gene: 6. The CDR3 is CATSTLAGVKETQYF. CDR3 nucleotides: TGTGCCACCAGCACCTTAGCGGGAGTGAAAGAGACCCAGTACTTC.

V is TRBV27 and J is TRBJ1-4; maybe TRBD1 (6 bases). Per germline, CDR1 MNHEY and CDR2 SMNVEV (reference sequence). CDR3 length: 14 residues. V gave up 2 bases and J gave up 10 bases, with 14 bases separating them. The CDR3 nucleotides are TGTGCCAGCAGTTTAAGCAGGGAAGGGGGAAAACTGTTTTTT. It is translated as CASSLSREGGKLFF.

This clone showed up just once. The chain joins TRBV7-9 to TRBJ1-1, with a tentative D call TRBD1 (5 bases). The CDR3 has 13 amino acids. The germline V gene has CDR1 SEHNR and CDR2 FQNEAQ (reference sequence). Between the trimmed V and J ends, which lost 7 bases and 0 bases, there was a span of 9 bases. The CDR3 sequence: CASMTEMNTEAFF. The CDR3 nucleotides read TGTGCCAGCATGACAGAGATGAACACTGAAGCTTTCTTT.

The chain is built from TRBV7-3 and TRBJ2-3, with 13 bases lining up with TRBD2. Trimming took 5 bases from V and 3 from J; bases not matched to a gene: 14. The length of the CDR3 is 19 residues. Looked up from germline, CDR1 is SGHTA and CDR2 is FQGTGA. CDR3 bases: TGTGCCAGCAGCCGACTAGCGGGAGGCCTGGGGAGTGGGACAGATACGCAGTATTTT. Its protein product is CASSRLAGGLGSGTDTQYF.

The J gene is TRBJ2-7, the V gene TRBV6-5; a possible D gene is TRBD2 (5 bases). Germline CDR1 and CDR2: MNHEY and SVGAGI. V was shortened by 0 bases and J by 4 bases, with 16 bases between the two germline ends. The CDR3 runs 16 residues. The CDR3 protein is CASSYSRTPSGYEQYF. The CDR3 nucleotides read TGTGCCAGCAGTTACTCGAGGACCCCTTCGGGGTACGAGCAGTACTTC.

This clone has more than one count but fewer than ten. The chain carries TRBV4-3 and TRBJ2-7, with a tentative D call TRBD2 (5 bases). V lost 1 base, J lost 0 bases, and 7 bases lay in between. The CDR3 covers 14 residues. Germline CDR1 is LGHNA and CDR2 is YSLEER. Here the CDR3 reads CASSQAEDSYEQYF. The CDR3 DNA reads TGCGCCAGCAGCCAAGCGGAGGACTCCTACGAGCAGTACTTC.

The V and J genes are TRBV7-9 and TRBJ2-3; 10 bases are a match to TRBD1. Germline V gene sequence: CDR1 SEHNR, CDR2 FQNEAQ (reference sequence). The CDR3 sequence is 18 residues long. Trimming cost V 4 bases and J 3 bases; bases outside gene matches: 13. CDR3 DNA: TGTGCCAGCAGCTCCCCAGTGCTGACAGGGGGCTGGACAGATACGCAGTATTTT. This codes for CASSSPVLTGGWTDTQYF. Combining the CDR3 with reference TRBV7-9 and TRBJ2-3 gives the whole variable domain DTGVSQNPRHKITKRGQNVTFRCDPISEHNRLYWYRQTLGQGPEFLTYFQNEAQLEKSRLLSDRFSAERPKGSFSTLEIQRTEQGDSAMYLCASSSPVLTGGWTDTQYFGPGTRLTVL.

The chain links TRBV2 to TRBJ1-4; D is possibly TRBD1 (6 bases). Trimming left V 10 bases short and J 4 bases short, with 13 bases between. From germline, CDR1 is SNHLY and CDR2 FYNNEI. This CDR3 spans 13 amino acids. CDR3 amino acids: CATTQGINEKLFF. The CDR3, as DNA: TGTGCCACCACACAGGGAATTAATGAAAAACTGTTTTTT.

This rearrangement joins TRBV2 to TRBJ2-1, with 9 nucleotides matching TRBD1. V lost 7 bases and J lost 3; bases outside the gene matches: 13. The CDR3 has 17 amino acids. Germline values: CDR1 SNHLY, CDR2 FYNNEI. The CDR3 coding sequence is TGTGCCAGCAATTACAGGGGGCGCTATGAAAACTACAATGAGCAGTTCTTC. This gives the protein CASNYRGRYENYNEQFF.

V usage is TRBV28 and J usage is TRBJ1-6, with 9 bases that match TRBD1. The V segment lost 6 bases and the J segment 4 bases; nucleotides outside the gene matches: 7. Germline V CDR1 and CDR2: MDHEN, SYDVKM. The CDR3 loop spans 16 amino acids. The CDR3 nucleotides are TGTGCCAGCAGCCGGACAGGGGCCCGTTATAATTCACCCCTCCACTTT. Its protein product is CASSRTGARYNSPLHF. The whole variable domain, remainder taken from reference TRBV28 and TRBJ1-6, is DVKVTQSSRYLVKRTGEKVFLECVQDMDHENMFWYRQDPGLGLRLIYFSYDVKMKEKGDIPEGYSVSREKKERFSLILESASTNQTSMYLCASSRTGARYNSPLHFGNGTRLTVT.

This chain connects TRBV7-8 to TRBJ2-7, with D possibly being TRBD2 (6 bases). Trimming pared 1 base from V and 3 bases from J, leaving 10 bases between. The CDR3 loop spans 14 amino acids. Germline CDR1 SGHVS, CDR2 FQNEAQ. The CDR3 sequence: CASSLGGGFYEQYF. In nucleotides, the CDR3 is TGTGCCAGCAGCTTAGGGGGAGGCTTCTACGAGCAGTACTTC. Using reference TRBV7-8 and TRBJ2-7 for the parts outside the CDR3, the full variable domain is GAGVSQSPRYKVAKRGQDVALRCDPISGHVSLFWYQQALGQGPEFLTYFQNEAQLDKSGLPSDRFFAERPEGSVSTLKIQRTQQEDSAVYLCASSLGGGFYEQYFGPGTRLTVT.

The rearrangement links TRBV28 to TRBJ2-7; D is possibly TRBD2 (7 bases). Germline CDR1 and CDR2: MDHEN and SYDVKM. V was clipped by 8 bases and J by 3 bases, with 23 bases between them. The CDR3 has 16 amino acids. CDR3 loop: CASAMRNSRGGYEQYF. CDR3 nucleotide sequence: TGTGCCAGCGCAATGCGAAACTCTAGGGGGGGCTACGAGCAGTACTTC. Based on the CDR3 plus reference TRBV28 and TRBJ2-7, the full variable domain is DVKVTQSSRYLVKRTGEKVFLECVQDMDHENMFWYRQDPGLGLRLIYFSYDVKMKEKGDIPEGYSVSREKKERFSLILESASTNQTSMYLCASAMRNSRGGYEQYFGPGTRLTVT.

This rearrangement joins TRBV2 to TRBJ2-7; TRBD2 aligns across 8 bases. CDR1 is SNHLY and CDR2 is FYNNEI in the germline V gene. After removal of 3 bases from V and 5 bases from J, the junction contained 9 bases not matched to a gene. The CDR3 runs to 15 residues. CDR3 coding DNA: TGTGCCAGCAGTGACGTAGGGACTAGTCCCAACGAGCAGTACTTC. Its protein product is CASSDVGTSPNEQYF.

The chain recombines TRBV27 with TRBJ1-2; the match to TRBD1 covers 7 bases. CDR1 and CDR2 (germline): MNHEY, SMNVEV (reference sequence). The V and J ends lost 8 bases and 3 bases, in that order; junction bases with no gene match: 9. The CDR3 length is 14 residues. The CDR3 reads CASYSYRGHYGYTF. CDR3 DNA sequence: TGTGCCAGCTATTCTTACAGGGGACACTATGGCTACACCTTC.

J is TRBJ2-1 and V is TRBV2; no clear D gene. Germline CDR1 SNHLY, CDR2 FYNNEI. The CDR3 sequence is 14 residues long. V dropped 5 bases and J dropped 4 bases, with 12 bases sitting between them. This CDR3 reads CASSTPRLYNEQFF. The CDR3, as DNA: TGTGCCAGCAGTACCCCTCGACTTTACAATGAGCAGTTCTTC.

V gene TRBV5-6 combines with J gene TRBJ2-7; 10 bases are shared with TRBD2. Germline assignment: CDR1 SGHDT and CDR2 YYEEEE. The CDR3 extends over 14 amino acids. J gave up 7 bases and V 0 bases, and 4 bases lay outside the gene matches. The CDR3 loop is CASSLELAGDEQYF. The DNA for the CDR3 is TGTGCCAGCAGCTTGGAGCTAGCGGGAGATGAGCAGTACTTC.

The rearrangement uses TRBV19 and TRBJ1-1; perhaps TRBD1 as D (6 bases). From germline, CDR1 is LNHDA and CDR2 SQIVND (reference sequence). V lost 6 bases, J lost 1 base, and 15 bases lay in between. The CDR3 runs to 15 residues. The CDR3 DNA reads as TGTGCCAGTAGCCCCCAGGGGTTTGGGAACACTGAAGCTTTCTTT. Translation: CASSPQGFGNTEAFF.

The chain combines TRBV29-1 with TRBJ2-1; the D gene is possibly TRBD1 (5 bases). Germline values: CDR1 SQVTM, CDR2 ANQGSEA. The CDR3 runs 13 residues. V was cut by 8 bases and J by 9 bases, with 20 bases left in between. The DNA of the CDR3 is TGCAGCATGTCCGTTGGGGCGCGTGGTGAGCAGTTCTTC. This sequence encodes CSMSVGARGEQFF.

This clone was seen a few times. The chain couples TRBV19 to TRBJ2-3; 9 bases are a match to TRBD2. This CDR3 is 17 amino acids long. V lost 5 bases, J lost 4 bases, and 13 bases stayed unmatched. The germline V gene has CDR1 LNHDA and CDR2 SQIVND (reference sequence). The CDR3 DNA follows: TGTGCCAGTAGTCCCCGGGGACTAGCCGGAAGGTCAGATACGCAGTATTTT. Protein sequence: CASSPRGLAGRSDTQYF.

The chain uses TRBV6-1 and TRBJ2-2; 10 bases match TRBD2. The CDR3 has 14 amino acids. With 6 bases clipped from V and 6 bases from J, the junction kept 4 bases outside the gene matches. CDR1 is MNHNS, CDR2 SASEGT, per germline. In DNA form, the CDR3 reads TGTGCCAGCAGGCCCGGGACTAGCGCCGGGGAGCTGTTTTTT. This gives the protein CASRPGTSAGELFF.

Here the CDR3 DNA reads TGTGCCAGCAGCTCAACAGGGGGCGCAGATACGCAGTATTTT. Residues: CASSSTGGADTQYF. This sequence joins TRBV7-3 and TRBJ2-3; 9 nucleotides align to TRBD1. Germline V CDR1 and CDR2: SGHTA, FQGTGA. After removal of 4 bases from V and 4 bases from J, the junction contained 3 bases not matched to a gene. The CDR3 has 14 residues.

This rearrangement joins TRBV6-1 to TRBJ1-3; the D is unclear. The CDR3 spans 14 residues. Germline CDR1 MNHNS, CDR2 SASEGT. Between the trimmed V and J ends, which lost 6 bases and 0 bases, there was a span of 9 bases. The CDR3 sequence is CASRERRSGNTIYF. The DNA for the CDR3 is TGTGCCAGCAGGGAGAGGCGCTCTGGAAACACCATATATTTT.

This chain links TRBV11-2 with TRBJ2-2; a possible D gene is TRBD2 (5 bases). Trimming removed 1 base at V and 2 bases at J, with 8 bases between. The CDR3 covers 15 residues. Germline CDR1 is SGHAT and CDR2 is FQNNGV. The CDR3 bases are TGTGCCAGCAGCTTAGTCGACTACAACACCGGGGAGCTGTTTTTT. Translated, it gives CASSLVDYNTGELFF.

The rearrangement links TRBV7-9 to TRBJ2-3, with D tentatively TRBD2 (6 bases). With 1 base removed from V and 6 bases from J, the gap between germline ends came to 17 bases. This CDR3 is built from 16 residues. The germline gives CDR1 SEHNR, CDR2 FQNEAQ (reference sequence). DNA of the CDR3: TGTGCCAGCAGCTTAGTTAGAACGGAGGGGATGGATACGCAGTATTTT. Residues: CASSLVRTEGMDTQYF.

The V gene is TRBV7-8, the J gene TRBJ2-5, with 14 bases lining up with TRBD2. CDR1 is SGHVS and CDR2 is FQNEAQ in the germline V gene. This CDR3 has 17 residues. The V gene end was trimmed by 5 bases and the J gene end by 5 bases; junction bases not matched to a gene: 10. Written as DNA, the CDR3 is TGTGCCAGCAGCACAGGGACTAGCGGGAGAATGGGGGAGACCCAGTACTTC. As protein: CASSTGTSGRMGETQYF.

This clone was recorded once. This chain joins TRBV27 and TRBJ2-7, with 8 bases that match TRBD1. The ends lost 6 bases at V and 2 bases at J; junction bases unmatched: 6. There are 14 residues in the CDR3. CDR1 and CDR2 from the germline V gene are MNHEY and SMNVEV (reference sequence). The CDR3 is CASRAGTGPYEQYF. The CDR3 DNA reads TGTGCCAGCAGAGCCGGGACAGGACCCTACGAGCAGTACTTC.

The chain has TRBV2 and TRBJ2-5; no definite D call. The germline CDR1 and CDR2 sequences are SNHLY and FYNNEI. V was trimmed by 3 bases and J by 5 bases, leaving 13 bases between them. CDR3 length: 14 amino acids. CDR3 sequence: CASSDEFGMETQYF. Written as DNA, the CDR3 is TGTGCCAGCAGTGACGAATTTGGCATGGAGACCCAGTACTTC.

This clone was counted only a few times. V is TRBV15 and J is TRBJ2-7; TRBD2 is a possible D gene (5 bases). The CDR3 has 15 residues. Germline V gene sequence: CDR1 LNHNV, CDR2 YYDKDF (reference sequence). V shed 0 bases and J shed 5 bases, with 14 bases lying between them. The CDR3 is CATSRDEEGFHEQYF. In DNA, the CDR3 is TGTGCCACCAGCAGAGATGAAGAGGGCTTCCACGAGCAGTACTTC. Looking up the rest from reference TRBV15 and TRBJ2-7 gives the full variable domain: DAMVIQNPRYQVTQFGKPVTLSCSQTLNHNVMYWYQQKSSQAPKLLFHYYDKDFNNEADTPDNFQSRRPNTSFCFLDIRSPGLGDTAMYLCATSRDEEGFHEQYFGPGTRLTVT.